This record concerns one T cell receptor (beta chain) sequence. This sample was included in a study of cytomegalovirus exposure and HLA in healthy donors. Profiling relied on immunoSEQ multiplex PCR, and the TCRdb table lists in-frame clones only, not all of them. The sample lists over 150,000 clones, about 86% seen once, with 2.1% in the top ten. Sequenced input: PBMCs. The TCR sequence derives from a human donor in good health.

The CDR3: CATSVGGQQAEAFF. CDR3 in DNA: TGTGCCACGTCAGTTGGCGGACAACAGGCTGAAGCTTTCTTT. The chain employs TRBV15 and TRBJ1-1; weak D call: TRBD1 (5 bases). V shed 9 bases and J shed 6 bases, with 20 bases lying between them. CDR1 and CDR2 (germline): LNHNV, YYDKDF (reference sequence). The CDR3 covers 14 residues. Complete variable domain (other parts from reference TRBV15 and TRBJ1-1): DAMVIQNPRYQVTQFGKPVTLSCSQTLNHNVMYWYQQKSSQAPKLLFHYYDKDFNNEADTPDNFQSRRPNTSFCFLDIRSPGLGDTAMYLCATSVGGQQAEAFFGQGTRLTVV.